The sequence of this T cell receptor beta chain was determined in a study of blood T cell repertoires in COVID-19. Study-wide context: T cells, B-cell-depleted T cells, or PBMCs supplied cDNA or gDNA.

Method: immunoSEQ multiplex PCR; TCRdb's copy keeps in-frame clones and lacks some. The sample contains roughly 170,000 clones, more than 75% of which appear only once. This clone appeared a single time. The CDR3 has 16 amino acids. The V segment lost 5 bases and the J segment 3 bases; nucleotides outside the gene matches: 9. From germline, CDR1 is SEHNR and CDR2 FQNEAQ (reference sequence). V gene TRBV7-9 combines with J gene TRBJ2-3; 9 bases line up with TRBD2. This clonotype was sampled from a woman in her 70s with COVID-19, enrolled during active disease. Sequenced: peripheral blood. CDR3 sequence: CASSAGLAGYTDTQYF. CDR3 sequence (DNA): TGTGCCAGCAGCGCCGGGCTAGCGGGATATACAGATACGCAGTATTTT.